The sequence of this T cell receptor beta chain was determined in a study of OX40 agonist ivuxolimab in advanced cancers. Across the whole study: The dose-escalation cohort had hepatocellular carcinoma, melanoma, renal cell or head and neck cancer. Whole-study findings and limits: CD4+ and CD8+ T cells in blood underwent clonal expansion by week 6 at 0.1 to 3.0 mg/kg.

Turning to this clone: The antigen is unknown.

The length of the CDR3 is 14 residues. With autoimmune disease history or systemic immunosuppression, patients were excluded. Blood got drawn at baseline, again on cycle 4 day 1, and then on cycle 7 day 1. The repertoire was sequenced with immunoSEQ multiplex PCR; TCRdb's copy has only in-frame clones and lacks some. The table shows 73,000 or so clones, with around nine tenths occurring only once. The receptor comes from an adult with an advanced solid tumor such as melanoma, head and neck, liver or kidney cancer. The rearrangement uses TRBV21-1 and TRBJ2-7. TRBV21-1 is shown as a pseudogene. The material sequenced was CD4+ or CD8+ T cells sorted from blood, taken in a trial of the OX40 agonist ivuxolimab. The CDR3 bases are TGTGCCAGCAGCAAAGCTCGGGCCTCTTACGAGCAGTACTTC. Translated: CASSKARASYEQYF.